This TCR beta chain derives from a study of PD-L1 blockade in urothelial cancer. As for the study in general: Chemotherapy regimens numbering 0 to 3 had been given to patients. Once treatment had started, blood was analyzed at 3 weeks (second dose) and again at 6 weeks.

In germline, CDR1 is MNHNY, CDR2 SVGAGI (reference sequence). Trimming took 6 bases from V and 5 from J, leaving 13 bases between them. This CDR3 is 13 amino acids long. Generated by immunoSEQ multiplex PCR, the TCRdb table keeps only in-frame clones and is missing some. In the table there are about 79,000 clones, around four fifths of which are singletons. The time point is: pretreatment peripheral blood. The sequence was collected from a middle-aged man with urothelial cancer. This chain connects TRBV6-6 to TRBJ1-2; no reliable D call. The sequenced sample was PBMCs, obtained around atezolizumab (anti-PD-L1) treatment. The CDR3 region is CASRPKDWYGYTF. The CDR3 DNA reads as TGTGCCAGCAGACCCAAGGACTGGTATGGCTACACCTTC.